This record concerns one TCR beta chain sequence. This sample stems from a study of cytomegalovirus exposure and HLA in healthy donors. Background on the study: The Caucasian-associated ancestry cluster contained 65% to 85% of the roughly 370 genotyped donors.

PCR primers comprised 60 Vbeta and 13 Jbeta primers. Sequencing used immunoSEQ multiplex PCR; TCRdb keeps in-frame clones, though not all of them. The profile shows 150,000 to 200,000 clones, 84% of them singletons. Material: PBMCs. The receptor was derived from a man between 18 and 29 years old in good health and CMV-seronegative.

The CDR3, as DNA: TGTGCCAGCTCACCCCAACAAGAGACCCAGTACTTC. This codes for CASSPQQETQYF. The chain is built from TRBV18 and TRBJ2-5; no clear D gene. Per the germline V gene, CDR1 is KGHSH and CDR2 is LQKENI. The CDR3 covers 12 residues. Trimming left V 3 bases short and J 2 bases short, with 4 bases between. Full variable domain (outside the CDR3, taken from reference TRBV18 and TRBJ2-5): NAGVMQNPRHLVRRRGQEARLRCSPMKGHSHVYWYRQLPEEGLKFMVYLQKENIIDESGMPKERFSAEFPKEGPSILRIQQVVRGDSAAYFCASSPQQETQYFGPGTRLLVL.